This entry concerns a single TCR beta chain. TCRdb's copy holds only in-frame clones and misses some; the assay was immunoSEQ multiplex PCR. The sample consists of approximately 140,000 clones, approximately 87% of them appearing once. This record comes from a study of blood T cell repertoires in COVID-19. Study-level information: PBMCs, B-cell-depleted T cells, or T cells provided the cDNA or gDNA that made up the material.

Germline V gene lookup returns CDR1 MNHNY and CDR2 SVGAGI (reference sequence). J gave up 4 bases and V 6 bases, and 14 bases lay outside the gene matches. This CDR3 region has 16 residues. The chain is built from TRBV6-6 and TRBJ2-5; 7 bases match TRBD2. This clonotype originated in a man between 65 and 85 years old with active COVID-19. The sequenced material came from peripheral blood. CDR3 DNA sequence: TGTGCCAGCAGAAAAGGGGCGGGAGCGGGTAGAGAGACCCAGTACTTC. This gives the protein CASRKGAGAGRETQYF.